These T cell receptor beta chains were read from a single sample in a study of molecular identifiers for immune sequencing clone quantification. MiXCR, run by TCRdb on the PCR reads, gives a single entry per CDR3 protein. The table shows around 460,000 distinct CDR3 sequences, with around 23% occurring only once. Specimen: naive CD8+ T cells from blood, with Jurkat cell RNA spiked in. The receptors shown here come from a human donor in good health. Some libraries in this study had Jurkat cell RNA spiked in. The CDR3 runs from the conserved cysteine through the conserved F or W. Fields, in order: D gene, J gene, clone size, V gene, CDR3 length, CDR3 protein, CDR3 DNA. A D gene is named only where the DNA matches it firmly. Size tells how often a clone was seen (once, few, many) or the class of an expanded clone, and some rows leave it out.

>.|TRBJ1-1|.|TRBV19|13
CASSHGQNTEAFF
TGTGCCAGTAGTCACGGACAGAACACTGAAGCTTTCTTT
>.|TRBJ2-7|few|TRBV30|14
CAWSVSSSFDEQYF
TGTGCCTGGAGTGTCAGTAGCTCTTTTGACGAGCAGTACTTC
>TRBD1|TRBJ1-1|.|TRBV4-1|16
CASSHRIRDRGDEAFF
TGCGCCAGCAGCCATAGAATACGGGACAGGGGCGATGAAGCTTTCTTT
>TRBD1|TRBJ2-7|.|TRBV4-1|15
CASSQLPGGTCEQYF
TGCGCCAGCAGCCAGTTACCAGGGGGAACCTGCGAGCAGTACTTC
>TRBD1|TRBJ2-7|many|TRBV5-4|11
CASSPDRVSDF
TGTGCCAGCAGCCCGGACAGGGTATCGGACTTC
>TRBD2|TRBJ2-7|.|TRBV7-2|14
CASSTSWGGYEQYF
TGTGCCAGCAGCACCTCGTGGGGGGGCTACGAGCAGTACTTC
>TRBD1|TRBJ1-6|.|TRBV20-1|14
CSAREGQGNSPLHF
TGCAGTGCTAGAGAGGGACAGGGTAACTCACCCCTCCACTTT
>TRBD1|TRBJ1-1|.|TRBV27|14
CASSFSGGYTEAFF
TGTGCCAGCAGTTTCTCAGGGGGCTACACTGAAGCTTTCTTT
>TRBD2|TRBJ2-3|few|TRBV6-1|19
CASSERLAGALSNTDTQYF
TGTGCCAGCAGTGAAAGACTAGCGGGGGCCTTATCTAACACAGATACGCAGTATTTT
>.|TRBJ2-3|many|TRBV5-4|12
CASSEITDTQYF
TGTGCCAGCAGCGAGATCACAGATACGCAGTATTTT
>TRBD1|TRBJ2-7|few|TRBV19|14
CASEPGQGHYEQYF
TGTGCCAGTGAGCCGGGACAGGGCCACTACGAGCAGTACTTC
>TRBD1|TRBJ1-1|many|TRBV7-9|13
CASRQGADTEAFF
TGTGCCAGCAGGCAGGGGGCAGACACTGAAGCTTTCTTT
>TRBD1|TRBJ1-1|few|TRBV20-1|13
CSARGQKNTEAFF
TGCAGTGCCCGGGGACAGAAGAACACTGAAGCTTTCTTT
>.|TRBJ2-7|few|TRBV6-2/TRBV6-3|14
CASSTGEGPYEQYF
TGTGCCAGCAGTACTGGGGAAGGCCCCTACGAGCAGTACTTC
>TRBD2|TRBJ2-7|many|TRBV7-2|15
CASSSSGLAYYEQYF
TGTGCCAGCAGCTCCAGTGGACTAGCTTATTACGAGCAGTACTTC
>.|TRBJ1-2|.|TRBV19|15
CASSTTGRTNYGYTF
TGTGCCAGTAGTACCACAGGAAGAACTAACTATGGCTACACCTTC
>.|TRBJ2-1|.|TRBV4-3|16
CASSQDAPNVYNEQFF
TGCGCCAGCAGCCAAGATGCCCCCAACGTCTACAATGAGCAGTTCTTC
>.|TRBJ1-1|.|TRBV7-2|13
CASSSAGATEAFF
TGTGCCAGCAGCTCCGCCGGGGCCACTGAAGCTTTCTTT
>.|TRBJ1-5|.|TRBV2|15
CASSPRNGRNQPQHF
TGTGCCAGCAGTCCCCGCAACGGGAGAAATCAGCCCCAGCATTTT
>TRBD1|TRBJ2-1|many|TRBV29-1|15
CSVIGTGGGWGEQFF
TGCAGCGTTATTGGGACAGGAGGCGGTTGGGGTGAGCAGTTCTTC
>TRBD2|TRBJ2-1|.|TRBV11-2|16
CASSGTSGSSYNEQFF
TGTGCCAGCAGCGGGACTAGCGGGAGCTCCTACAATGAGCAGTTCTTC
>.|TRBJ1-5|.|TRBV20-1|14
CSAPDQGSNQPQHF
TGCAGTGCTCCAGACCAGGGTAGCAATCAGCCCCAGCATTTT
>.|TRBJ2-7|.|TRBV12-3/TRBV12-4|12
CASSNTSREQYF
TGTGCCAGCAGTAACACTAGTAGGGAGCAGTACTTC
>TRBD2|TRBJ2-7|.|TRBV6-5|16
CASSYSGLAGSYEQYF
TGTGCCAGCAGTTACTCTGGACTAGCGGGCTCCTACGAGCAGTACTTC
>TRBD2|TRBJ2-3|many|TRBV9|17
CASSGDPGLAATDTQYF
TGTGCCAGCAGCGGAGATCCGGGACTAGCGGCCACAGATACGCAGTATTTT
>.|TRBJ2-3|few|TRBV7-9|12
CASSRWADTQYF
TGTGCCAGCAGCCGGTGGGCAGATACGCAGTATTTT
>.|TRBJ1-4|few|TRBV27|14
CASSLSQSNEKLFF
TGTGCCAGCAGTTTATCACAGTCTAATGAAAAACTGTTTTTT
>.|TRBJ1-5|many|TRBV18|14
CASSPPGPNQPQHF
TGTGCCAGCTCACCACCGGGACCTAATCAGCCCCAGCATTTT
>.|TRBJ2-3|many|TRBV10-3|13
CAINGPAVDTQYF
TGTGCCATCAATGGACCCGCGGTAGATACGCAGTATTTT
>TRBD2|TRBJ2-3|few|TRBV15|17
CATSRDRMAGGSDTQYF
TGTGCCACCAGCAGAGATCGGATGGCGGGGGGTTCAGATACGCAGTATTTT
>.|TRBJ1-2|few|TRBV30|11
CAWSVQSGLAF
TGTGCCTGGAGTGTACAATCAGGTCTCGCCTTC
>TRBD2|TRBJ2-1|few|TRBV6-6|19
CASSYVGLAGGDSYNEQFF
TGTGCCAGCAGTTACGTCGGACTAGCGGGAGGCGACTCCTACAATGAGCAGTTCTTC
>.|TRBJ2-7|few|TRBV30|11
CAWTDGYEQYF
TGTGCCTGGACCGACGGCTACGAGCAGTACTTC
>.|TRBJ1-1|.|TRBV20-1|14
CSARDGELNTEAFF
TGCAGTGCTAGAGATGGGGAACTGAACACTGAAGCTTTCTTT
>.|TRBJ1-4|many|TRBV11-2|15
CASSLGWRYNEKLFF
TGTGCCAGCAGCTTAGGTTGGAGGTATAATGAAAAACTGTTTTTT
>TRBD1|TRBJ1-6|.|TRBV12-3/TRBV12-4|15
CASRPDRGWNSPLHF
TGTGCCAGCAGACCCGACAGGGGTTGGAATTCACCCCTCCACTTT
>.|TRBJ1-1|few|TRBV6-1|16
CASSEEGDWRLSEAFF
TGTGCCAGCAGTGAAGAGGGGGACTGGAGGCTTTCCGAAGCTTTCTTT
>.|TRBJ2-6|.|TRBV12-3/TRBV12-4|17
CASSPAKGISGANVLTF
TGTGCCAGCAGCCCAGCAAAGGGGATCTCTGGGGCCAACGTCCTGACTTTC
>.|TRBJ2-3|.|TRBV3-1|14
CASSQGWGTDTQYF
TGTGCCAGCAGCCAAGGGTGGGGCACAGATACGCAGTATTTT
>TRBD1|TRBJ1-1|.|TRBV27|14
CASSLQGVRAEAFF
TGTGCCAGCAGTTTACAGGGGGTAAGGGCTGAAGCTTTCTTT
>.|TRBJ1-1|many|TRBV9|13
CASSEGGLTEAFF
TGTGCCAGCAGCGAGGGGGGTCTCACTGAAGCTTTCTTT
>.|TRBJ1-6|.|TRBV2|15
CASSAISSYNSPLHF
TGTGCCAGCAGTGCCATTAGCTCCTATAATTCACCCCTCCACTTT
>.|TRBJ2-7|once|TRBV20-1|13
CSTPGRAVYEEYF
TGCAGTACTCCTGGACGAGCGGTATACGAGGAGTACTTC
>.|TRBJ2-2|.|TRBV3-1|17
CASSQVWTPENTGELFF
TGTGCCAGCAGCCAAGTTTGGACTCCCGAGAACACCGGGGAGCTGTTTTTT
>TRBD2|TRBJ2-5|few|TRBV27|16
CASSFRGLAGAQTQYF
TGTGCCAGCAGTTTTCGAGGACTAGCGGGAGCACAGACCCAGTACTTC
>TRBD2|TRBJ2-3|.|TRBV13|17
CASSIGTSGGAADTQYF
TGTGCCAGCAGCATCGGGACTAGCGGGGGGGCCGCAGATACGCAGTATTTT
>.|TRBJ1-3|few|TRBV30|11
CAWSTPGQVYF
TGTGCCTGGAGTACACCGGGACAAGTATATTTT
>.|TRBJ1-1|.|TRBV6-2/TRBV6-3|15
CASSPPGPYGTEAFF
TGTGCCAGCAGTCCTCCCGGGCCATACGGCACTGAAGCTTTCTTT
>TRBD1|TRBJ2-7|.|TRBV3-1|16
CAGSQGTGGGLDEQYF
TGTGCCGGCAGCCAGGGGACAGGGGGCGGACTCGACGAGCAGTACTTC
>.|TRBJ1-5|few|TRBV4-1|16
CASSQGEISGNQPQHF
TGCGCCAGCAGCCAAGGCGAAATCAGCGGCAATCAGCCCCAGCATTTT
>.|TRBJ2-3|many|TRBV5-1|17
CASSLGLGEASTDTQYF
TGCGCCAGCAGCTTGGGACTCGGGGAGGCTAGCACAGATACGCAGTATTTT
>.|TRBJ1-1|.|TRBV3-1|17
CASSLRGLGGLDTEAFF
TGTGCCAGCAGCCTCAGAGGGTTGGGGGGTTTGGACACTGAAGCTTTCTTT
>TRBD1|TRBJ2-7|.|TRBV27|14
CASSTGGTTYEQYF
TGTGCCAGCAGTACAGGGGGAACCACCTACGAGCAGTACTTC
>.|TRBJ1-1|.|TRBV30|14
CAWSVITGGTEAFF
TGTGCCTGGAGTGTAATCACTGGGGGCACTGAAGCTTTCTTT
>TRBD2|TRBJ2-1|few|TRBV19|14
CASSVLAGGNEQFF
TGTGCCAGTAGTGTACTAGCGGGGGGCAATGAGCAGTTCTTC
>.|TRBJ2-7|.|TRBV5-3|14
CASSLGGWSYEQYF
TGTGCCAGCAGCTTAGGGGGTTGGTCCTACGAGCAGTACTTC
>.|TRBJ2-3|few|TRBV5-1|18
CASSLWRRGAGGTDTQYF
TGCGCCAGCAGCTTGTGGCGTCGGGGGGCGGGCGGCACAGATACGCAGTATTTT